Each of the 14 T cell receptor beta chains below was sequenced from the same sample in a study of CD8 T cells in Susac syndrome. RNA in amounts of roughly 0.5 to 1 ug was reverse transcribed with random hexamers. One entry per CDR3 protein results from TCRdb running MiXCR on the immunoSEQ multiplex PCR reads. Of about 120,000 distinct CDR3 sequences in the sample, about 93% were seen once. Sequences were obtained from CD4+ T cells from PBMCs. These receptors were collected from a human donor in good health.

The sample holds one count of this clonotype. This chain connects TRBV12-3 or TRBV12-4 to TRBJ2-1; D unresolved. Trimming pared 5 bases from V and 9 bases from J, leaving 11 bases between. CDR3 length: 12 residues. This CDR3 is CASSGTFGEQFF. CDR3 in DNA: TGTGCCAGCAGTGGTACGTTCGGTGAGCAGTTCTTC.

This clonotype appeared once. The gene calls are TRBV18 and TRBJ2-1, with TRBD2 matching 7 bases. The CDR3 length is 18 residues. Germline V gene data show CDR1 as KGHSH and CDR2 as LQKENI. Trimming cost V 6 bases and J 5 bases; bases outside gene matches: 19. CDR3 region: CASSCHLADLREDNEQFF. Here the CDR3 DNA reads TGTGCCAGCTCCTGCCACCTAGCGGACCTTAGGGAAGACAATGAGCAGTTCTTC.

This chain links TRBV19 with TRBJ2-7; D is possibly TRBD1 or TRBD2 (6 bases each). Trimming stripped 5 bases from V and 2 bases from J, with 22 bases between. This CDR3 spans 17 amino acids. Germline V CDR1 and CDR2: LNHDA, SQIVND (reference sequence). The CDR3 nucleotides read TGTGCCAGTAGTGCCGAAGGATGGGGGGCGTCGACCTACGAGCAGTACTTC. Translated, it gives CASSAEGWGASTYEQYF.

The V call is TRBV5-1, the J call TRBJ2-1; D not resolved. The germline CDR1 and CDR2 sequences are SGHRS and YFSETQ. Trimming pared 0 bases from V and 6 bases from J, leaving 7 bases between. This CDR3 comprises 13 residues. The CDR3 loop is CASSLGAFNEQFF. CDR3 sequence (DNA): TGCGCCAGCAGCTTGGGGGCTTTCAATGAGCAGTTCTTC.

The gene calls are TRBV28 and TRBJ1-6; 10 bases match TRBD1. CDR1 and CDR2 from the germline V gene are MDHEN and SYDVKM. The CDR3 has 14 amino acids. V shed 5 bases, J shed 9 bases, and the junction held 4 bases outside the gene matches. For the CDR3, the DNA is TGTGCCAGCAGTGGCAGGGACAGGGGTTCACCCCTCCACTTT. It is translated as CASSGRDRGSPLHF.

The chain has TRBV12-3 or TRBV12-4 and TRBJ2-3, with D tentatively TRBD2 (5 bases). The V end lost 2 bases, the J end lost 5 bases, and 26 bases lay between the germline ends. CDR3 length: 19 amino acids. CDR3 DNA: TGTGCCAGCAGTTTAAACTTTAGGCGGGCCGACATTCTCGGAGATACGCAGTATTTT. It specifies CASSLNFRRADILGDTQYF.

The chain employs TRBV14 and TRBJ1-1, with no clear D. This CDR3 contains 11 residues. Germline CDR1 reads SGHDN; CDR2 reads FVKESK. V gave up 6 bases and J gave up 4 bases, with 6 bases separating them. CDR3 coding DNA: TGTGCCAGCAGTTTTCTCACTGAAGCTTTCTTT. It is translated as CASSFLTEAFF.

CDR3: CSAPKAGGNYNEQFF. The CDR3 DNA reads TGCAGTGCTCCCAAGGCGGGAGGGAACTACAATGAGCAGTTCTTC. This chain links TRBV20-1 with TRBJ2-1; 9 bases match TRBD2. J was trimmed by 3 bases and V by 5 bases; bases with no gene match: 8. The CDR3 has 15 residues. Germline lookup yields CDR1 DFQATT and CDR2 SNEGSKA (reference sequence).

The CDR3 protein is CASSQDLGSSGANVLTF. Written as DNA, the CDR3 is TGCGCCAGCAGCCAAGATTTAGGCAGTTCTGGGGCCAACGTCCTGACTTTC. The chain is built from TRBV4-3 and TRBJ2-6; D not resolved. Germline V gene lookup returns CDR1 LGHNA and CDR2 YSLEER. V was cut by 0 bases and J by 1 base, with 10 bases left in between. This CDR3 is 17 amino acids long.

CDR3 sequence (DNA): TGTGCCTGGAGTAAAGATAGCAATCAGCCCCAGCATTTT. Its translation: CAWSKDSNQPQHF. This chain links TRBV30 with TRBJ1-5; D remains unclear. The CDR3 runs to 13 residues. The ends were cut back, 2 bases at V and 0 bases at J, with 5 bases in the middle. Germline V gene sequence: CDR1 GTSNPN, CDR2 SVGIG (reference sequence). Looking up the rest from reference TRBV30 and TRBJ1-5 gives the full variable domain: SQTIHQWPATLVQPVGSPLSLECTVEGTSNPNLYWYRQAAGRGLQLLFYSVGIGQISSEVPQNLSASRPQDRQFILSSKKLLLSDSGFYLCAWSKDSNQPQHFGDGTRLSIL.

The J gene is TRBJ2-7, the V gene TRBV27, with D possibly being TRBD2 (6 bases). The CDR3 spans 15 residues. CDR1 is MNHEY, CDR2 SMNVEV, per germline (reference sequence). With 5 bases removed from V and 4 bases from J, the gap between germline ends came to 18 bases. The CDR3 region is CASSRDLGGAYEQYF. The CDR3 DNA reads TGTGCCAGCAGTCGGGACCTCGGCGGGGCTTACGAGCAGTACTTC.

This chain uses TRBV7-2 with TRBJ2-7; 10 nucleotides match TRBD2. CDR3 length equals 15 residues. Germline V gives CDR1 SGHTA, CDR2 FQGNSA. The J segment lost 6 bases and the V segment lost 5 bases, leaving 10 bases of the junction unmatched. CDR3 protein: CASSPTSGRAGEQYF. The CDR3, as DNA: TGTGCCAGCAGCCCAACAAGCGGGAGGGCGGGCGAGCAGTACTTC.

The V and J genes are TRBV19 and TRBJ2-4, with D unclear. CDR1 and CDR2 from the germline V gene are LNHDA and SQIVND (reference sequence). Between the trimmed V and J ends, which lost 7 bases and 0 bases, there was a span of 13 bases. This CDR3 spans 15 amino acids. The CDR3 bases are TGTGCCAGTACCTTGGAGCACTTAGCCAAAAACATTCAGTACTTC. Protein sequence: CASTLEHLAKNIQYF. The full variable domain, its missing parts supplied by reference TRBV19 and TRBJ2-4, is DGGITQSPKYLFRKEGQNVTLSCEQNLNHDAMYWYRQDPGQGLRLIYYSQIVNDFQKGDIAEGYSVSREKKESFPLTVTSAQKNPTAFYLCASTLEHLAKNIQYFGAGTRLSVL.

This chain uses TRBV9 with TRBJ2-3; the D gene is possibly TRBD2 (5 bases). The CDR3 loop spans 15 amino acids. Germline-derived CDR1 and CDR2 are SGDLS and YYNGEE. Trimming took off 0 bases at V and 1 base at J, with 9 bases between the two ends. The CDR3, as DNA: TGTGCCAGCAGCGTAGGGGATAGCGGCACAGATACGCAGTATTTT. It encodes CASSVGDSGTDTQYF. Supplemented by reference TRBV9 and TRBJ2-3, the full variable domain reads DSGVTQTPKHLITATGQRVTLRCSPRSGDLSVYWYQQSLDQGLQFLIQYYNGEERAKGNILERFSAQQFPDLHSELNLSSLELGDSALYFCASSVGDSGTDTQYFGPGTRLTVL.